What follows is one T cell receptor beta chain and its context. The data stem from a study of blood T cell repertoires in COVID-19. Measured with immunoSEQ multiplex PCR; TCRdb has only the in-frame clones, and not every one. The sample lists 30,000 to 35,000 clones, nearly 80% occurring once. The length of the CDR3 is 12 residues. Trimming took 7 bases from V and 1 from J, leaving 7 bases between them. Per germline, CDR1 SNHLY and CDR2 FYNNEI. This receptor was obtained from a man at least 80 years old with acute or convalescent COVID-19. The chain joins TRBV2 to TRBJ1-2; D possibly corresponds to TRBD1 (5 bases). Sequencing was done on a sample of peripheral blood. CDR3 region: CASTQGNYGYTF. The DNA of the CDR3 is TGTGCCAGCACTCAGGGTAACTATGGCTACACCTTC. Looking up the rest from reference TRBV2 and TRBJ1-2 gives the full variable domain: EPEVTQTPSHQVTQMGQEVILRCVPISNHLYFYWYRQILGQKVEFLVSFYNNEISEKSEIFDDQFSVERPDGSNFTLKIRSTKLEDSAMYFCASTQGNYGYTFGSGTRLTVV.